There are many counts of the clone carrying this T cell receptor (beta chain). The antigen remains unidentified. A read error may be the cause here, since a much bigger clone is one base away. This sample includes further DNA sequences coding for the same CDR3. In the original processing: It was from CDR3 differences across clinicopathological groups that a distant-metastasis classifier for papillary thyroid cancer was built. TCRdb re-clonotyped the PCR reads through MiXCR. TCRdb assigned the V and J calls; the authors' analysis was not used. In the table there are several thousand clones, approximately 15% of which are singletons. There were no patients who had received any treatment before thyroid surgery. These data come from a study of metastatic and nonmetastatic thyroid tumors. Background on the study: Blood and tumor or nodule tissue repertoires from malignant and benign thyroid patients were compared.

Study-wide findings and caveats: Malignant tumors reportedly showed significantly higher TCR beta diversity than benign nodules in both blood and tumor.

The CDR3 contains 15 residues. Germline values: CDR1 MNHNS, CDR2 SASEGT. The V call is TRBV6-1, the J call TRBJ2-1; 8 nucleotides align to TRBD1. The sample taken for sequencing was blood. The clonotype comes from a female donor with papillary thyroid cancer or a benign thyroid nodule (not recorded which). Some clones in this sample may be carry-over from other donors' samples. CDR3 in amino acids: CASSPQGALTNEQFF. The CDR3 coding sequence is TGTGCCAGCAGTCCCCAGGGGGCGCTTACGAATGAACAGTTCTTC.